The present T cell receptor (beta chain) was sequenced within a study of beta chain features in type 1 diabetes. As for the study in general: Over all samples combined, 107,917,701 sorted cells were examined. Overall study results and limits: TCRB CDR3s from Type 1 diabetes patients were moderately but significantly shorter in all four CD4+ subsets. Sampled from patients, naive, central memory and Treg TCRB repertoires appeared more similar than those sampled from healthy donors. The study notes PCR might favor shorter templates equally in patients and controls.

Points on this clone: Antigen unknown.

This CDR3 spans 14 amino acids. Trimming stripped 6 bases from V and 5 bases from J, with 16 bases between. Germline V CDR1 and CDR2: SNHLY, FYNNEI. cDNA synthesis used the whole RNA isolate, giving expressed TCRB sequences. Method: immunoSEQ multiplex PCR; TCRdb's copy keeps in-frame clones and lacks some. The sample records 200,000 to 300,000 clones, roughly a tenth being singletons. The chain is built from TRBV2 and TRBJ1-1; D remains ambiguous. Sequencing was carried out using naive CD4+ T cells from blood. This TCR derives from a man under 40 with type 1 diabetes. The CDR3 DNA reads TGTGCCAGCAGCTTCCGGAGGGTTTGGACTGAAGCTTTCTTT. Amino acid sequence: CASSFRRVWTEAFF.